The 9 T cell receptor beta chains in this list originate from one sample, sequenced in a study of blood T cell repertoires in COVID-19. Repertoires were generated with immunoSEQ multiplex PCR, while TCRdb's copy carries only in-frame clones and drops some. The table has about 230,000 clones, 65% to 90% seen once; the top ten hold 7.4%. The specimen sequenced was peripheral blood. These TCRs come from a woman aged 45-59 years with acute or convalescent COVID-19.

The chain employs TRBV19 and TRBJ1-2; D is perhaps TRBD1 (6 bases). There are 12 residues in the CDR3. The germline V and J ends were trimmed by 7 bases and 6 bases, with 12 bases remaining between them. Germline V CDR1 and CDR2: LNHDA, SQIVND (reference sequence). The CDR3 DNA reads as TGTGCCAGTACCAAAAACAGGGATGGCTACACCTTC. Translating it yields CASTKNRDGYTF.

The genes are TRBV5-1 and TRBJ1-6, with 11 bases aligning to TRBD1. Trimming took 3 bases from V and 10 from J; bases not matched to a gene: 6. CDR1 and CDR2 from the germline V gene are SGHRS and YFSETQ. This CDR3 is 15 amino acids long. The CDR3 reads CASSSGTGGYSPLHF. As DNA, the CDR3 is TGCGCCAGCAGCTCTGGGACAGGGGGTTACTCACCCCTCCACTTT.

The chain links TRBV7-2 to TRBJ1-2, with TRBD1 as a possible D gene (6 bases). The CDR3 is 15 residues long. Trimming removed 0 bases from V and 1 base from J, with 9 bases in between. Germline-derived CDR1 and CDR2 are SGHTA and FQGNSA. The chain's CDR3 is CASSLAEGGNYGYTF. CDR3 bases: TGTGCCAGCAGCTTAGCGGAAGGGGGTAACTATGGCTACACCTTC.

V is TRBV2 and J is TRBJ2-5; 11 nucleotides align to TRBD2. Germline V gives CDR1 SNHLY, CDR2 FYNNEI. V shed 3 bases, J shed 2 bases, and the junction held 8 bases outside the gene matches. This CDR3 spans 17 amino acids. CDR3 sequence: CASSDGLAGGTQETQYF. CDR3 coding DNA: TGTGCCAGCAGTGATGGGCTAGCGGGGGGAACACAAGAGACCCAGTACTTC. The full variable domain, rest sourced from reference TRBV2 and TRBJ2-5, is EPEVTQTPSHQVTQMGQEVILRCVPISNHLYFYWYRQILGQKVEFLVSFYNNEISEKSEIFDDQFSVERPDGSNFTLKIRSTKLEDSAMYFCASSDGLAGGTQETQYFGPGTRLLVL.

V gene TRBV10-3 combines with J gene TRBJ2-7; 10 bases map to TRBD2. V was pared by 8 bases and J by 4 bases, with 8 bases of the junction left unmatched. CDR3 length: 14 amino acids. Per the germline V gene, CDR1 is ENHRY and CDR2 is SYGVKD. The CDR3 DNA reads TGTGCCATCGCTTCCGGGACTAGCGCATACGAGCAGTACTTC. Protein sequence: CAIASGTSAYEQYF.

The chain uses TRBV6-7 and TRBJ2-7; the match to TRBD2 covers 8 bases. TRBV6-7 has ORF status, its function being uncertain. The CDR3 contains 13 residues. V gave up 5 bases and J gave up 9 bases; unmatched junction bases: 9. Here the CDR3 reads CASSIAGTGGQYF. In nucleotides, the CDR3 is TGTGCCAGCAGTATAGCGGGGACGGGGGGGCAGTACTTC.

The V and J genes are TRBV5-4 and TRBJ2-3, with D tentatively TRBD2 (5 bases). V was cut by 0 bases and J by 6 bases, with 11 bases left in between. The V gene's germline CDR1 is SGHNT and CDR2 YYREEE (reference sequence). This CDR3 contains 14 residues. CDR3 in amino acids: CASSLGTAGDTQYF. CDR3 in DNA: TGTGCCAGCAGCTTGGGGACTGCCGGGGATACGCAGTATTTT.

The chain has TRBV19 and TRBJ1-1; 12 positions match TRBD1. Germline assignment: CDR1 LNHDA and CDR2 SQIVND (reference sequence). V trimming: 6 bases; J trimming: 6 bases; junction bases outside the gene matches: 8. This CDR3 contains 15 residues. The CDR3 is CASRGTGGASAEAFF. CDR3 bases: TGTGCCAGTAGAGGGACAGGGGGCGCGAGCGCTGAAGCTTTCTTT.

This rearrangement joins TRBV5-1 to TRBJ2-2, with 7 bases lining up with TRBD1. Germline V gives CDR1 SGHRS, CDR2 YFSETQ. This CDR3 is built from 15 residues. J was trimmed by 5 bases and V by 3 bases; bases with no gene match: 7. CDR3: CASSSRGGETGELFF. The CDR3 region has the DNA TGCGCCAGCAGCTCCCGAGGGGGCGAAACCGGGGAGCTGTTTTTT.